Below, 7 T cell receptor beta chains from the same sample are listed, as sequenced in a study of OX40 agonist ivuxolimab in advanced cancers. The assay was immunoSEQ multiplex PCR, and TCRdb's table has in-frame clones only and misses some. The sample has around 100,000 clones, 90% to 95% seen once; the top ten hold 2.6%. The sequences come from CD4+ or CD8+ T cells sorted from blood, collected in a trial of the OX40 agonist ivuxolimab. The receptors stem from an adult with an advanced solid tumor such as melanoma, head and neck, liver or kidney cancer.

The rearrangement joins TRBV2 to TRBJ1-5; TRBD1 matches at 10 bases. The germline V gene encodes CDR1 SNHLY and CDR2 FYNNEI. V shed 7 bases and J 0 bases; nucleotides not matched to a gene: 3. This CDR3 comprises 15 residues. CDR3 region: CASTGQGVSNQPQHF. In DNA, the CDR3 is TGTGCCAGCACCGGACAGGGGGTTAGCAATCAGCCCCAGCATTTT.

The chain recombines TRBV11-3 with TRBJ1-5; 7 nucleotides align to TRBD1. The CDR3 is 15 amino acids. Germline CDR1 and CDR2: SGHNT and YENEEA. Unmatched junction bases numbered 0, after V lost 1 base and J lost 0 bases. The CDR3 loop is CASSLGQGSNQPQHF. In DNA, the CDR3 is TGTGCCAGCAGCTTAGGACAGGGTAGCAATCAGCCCCAGCATTTT. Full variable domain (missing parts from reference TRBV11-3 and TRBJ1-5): EAGVVQSPRYKIIEKKQPVAFWCNPISGHNTLYWYLQNLGQGPELLIRYENEEAVDDSQLPKDRFSAERLKGVDSTLKIQPAELGDSAVYLCASSLGQGSNQPQHFGDGTRLSIL.

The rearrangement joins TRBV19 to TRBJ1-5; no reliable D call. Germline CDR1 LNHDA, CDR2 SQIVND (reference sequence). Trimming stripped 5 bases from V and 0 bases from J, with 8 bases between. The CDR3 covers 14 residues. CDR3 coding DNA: TGTGCCAGTAGTCTCTGGGTTAGCAATCAGCCCCAGCATTTT. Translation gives CASSLWVSNQPQHF.

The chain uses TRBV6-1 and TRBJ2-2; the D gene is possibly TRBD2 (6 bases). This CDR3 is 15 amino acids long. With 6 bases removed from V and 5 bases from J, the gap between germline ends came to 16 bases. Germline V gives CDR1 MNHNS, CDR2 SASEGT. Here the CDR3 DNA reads TGTGCCAGCAGAGACCCTCACGGAGGGACCGGGGAGCTGTTTTTT. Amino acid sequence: CASRDPHGGTGELFF.

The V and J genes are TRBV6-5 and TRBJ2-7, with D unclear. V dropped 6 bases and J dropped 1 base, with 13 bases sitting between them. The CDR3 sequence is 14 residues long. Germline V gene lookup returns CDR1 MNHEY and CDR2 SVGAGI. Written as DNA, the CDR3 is TGTGCCAGCAGAGTGAAGTCGGAGTCCTACGAGCAGTACTTC. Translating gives CASRVKSESYEQYF.

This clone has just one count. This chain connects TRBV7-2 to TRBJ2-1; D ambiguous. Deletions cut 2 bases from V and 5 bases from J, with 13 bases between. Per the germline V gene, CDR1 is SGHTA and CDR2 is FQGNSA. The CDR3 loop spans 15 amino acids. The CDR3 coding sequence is TGTGCCAGCAGCTTACAGTCAAGGCCGAACAATGAGCAGTTCTTC. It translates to CASSLQSRPNNEQFF.

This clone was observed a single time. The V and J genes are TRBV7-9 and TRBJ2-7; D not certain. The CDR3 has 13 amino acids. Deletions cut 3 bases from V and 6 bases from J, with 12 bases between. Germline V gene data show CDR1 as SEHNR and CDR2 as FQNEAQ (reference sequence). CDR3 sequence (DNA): TGTGCCAGCAGCTTGCAGGTGGGGATCGAGCAGTACTTC. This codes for CASSLQVGIEQYF. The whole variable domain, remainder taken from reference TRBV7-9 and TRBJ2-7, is DTGVSQNPRHKITKRGQNVTFRCDPISEHNRLYWYRQTLGQGPEFLTYFQNEAQLEKSRLLSDRFSAERPKGSFSTLEIQRTEQGDSAMYLCASSLQVGIEQYFGPGTRLTVT.